The clone carrying this TCR beta chain was seen only a few times. Time point denoted: pre-sensitization, week 0. This sample's treatment: therapeutic diphenylcyclopropenone sensitization with weekly scalp DPC. TCRdb reanalysed the RACE reads using MiXCR and keeps one entry per CDR3 protein. Among 95,000 to 150,000 distinct CDR3 sequences listed, around an eighth were seen once. The germline V and J ends were trimmed by 2 bases and 6 bases, with 11 bases remaining between them. Looked up from germline, CDR1 is SGHTA and CDR2 is FQGNSA. The CDR3 length is 14 residues. This entry comes from a study of human T cells and chemical hapten exposure.

The TCR was taken from a woman aged 18-29 years with alopecia areata. Some clones in this sample may be carry-over from other donors' samples. The sequencing here drew on whole blood, taken in connection with sensitization to the hapten diphenylcyclopropenone (DPC). The rearrangement links TRBV7-2 to TRBJ2-1, with D tentatively TRBD2 (7 bases). CDR3 loop: CASSLIRGGNEQFF. The CDR3, as DNA: TGTGCCAGCAGCTTAATTAGGGGGGGCAATGAGCAGTTCTTC.